This record concerns one T cell receptor (beta chain) sequence. Its antigen is still unknown. This sample is part of a study of shared clonotypes between healthy human individuals. Study findings and constraints: It was the non-shared clonotypes that had lower generation probabilities than clonotypes shared by all four donors.

Germline V CDR1 and CDR2: SQVTM, ANQGSEA. Between the trimmed V and J ends, which lost 6 bases and 1 base, there was a span of 11 bases. CDR3 length: 13 residues. TCRdb's table, derived via immunoSEQ multiplex PCR, lists solely in-frame clones and lacks some. The data contain a few million clones, 80% to 95% of them singletons. The sample was naive CD4+ T cells from PBMCs. Subset: CD45RA+ positively selected. The receptor was derived from a man aged 18 to 29 in good health. Some clones in this sample may be carry-over from other donors' samples. The chain uses TRBV29-1 and TRBJ2-3; D is possibly TRBD2 (5 bases). This CDR3 is CSVGGGRTDTQYF. The CDR3 DNA sequence: TGCAGCGTCGGCGGCGGGCGCACAGATACGCAGTATTTT.